The T cell receptor (beta chain) described here comes from a study of tumor-infiltrating lymphocytes in localized non-small cell lung cancer. Study outcomes and limitations: Immunotypes IM1 and IM2 had similar TCR-derived T-cell fractions. Different pieces of the same tissue were used for each assay. Only some patients had TCR sequencing, depending on available tissue.

In regard to this clone: No antigen is known for it.

Trimming shortened V by 2 bases and J by 8 bases, and 12 bases separated the two germline ends. The germline gives CDR1 MDHEN, CDR2 SYDVKM. CDR3 length equals 13 residues. TCRdb's copy holds only in-frame clones and misses some; the assay was immunoSEQ multiplex PCR. The table has approximately 9,700 clones, roughly 78% seen once. This chain links TRBV28 with TRBJ1-2, with TRBD1 as a possible D gene (5 bases). Sequencing was done on a sample of lung tumor tissue. The origin of this receptor is a human donor with non-small cell lung cancer. CDR3 nucleotides: TGTGCCAGCAGTTTAGGGCAGGGTCGGGGCTACACCTTC. As protein: CASSLGQGRGYTF.